A single TCR beta chain is shown here with its context. Its antigen is not yet known. No much larger clone exists at a distance of one base, and base qualities are not known. In total, around 600 healthy bone marrow donors made up the cohort. All cohort members were sampled while nominally healthy, although unrecorded immune exposures were likely present. The donor tested CMV seronegative, placing the donor among the 350 or so seronegative members of the cohort. A peripheral blood sample was collected from each donor, and TCR beta sequencing was performed on peripheral blood mononuclear cells. Genomic DNA extraction from the blood cell samples was performed with the Qiagen DNeasy Blood Extraction Kit. This sample was included in a study of cytomegalovirus exposure and HLA in healthy donors (dated by TCRdb to about 2017). Regarding the study in general: An earlier analysis of 587 of the donors reported 276 Gb of sequence data and 120 million or so unique TCR beta sequences from approximately 180 million T cells. About 5 DR-DQ haplotypes were handled as single units for association and clustering, since linkage in the cohort was strong. Every repertoire in the discovery cohort had been generated on one and the same sequencing platform. A later genetic analysis took genome-wide SNP genotypes for about 55% of the roughly 700 donors and used that subset as a discovery cohort. In an earlier analysis of 500 to 650 of the donors, high-throughput TCR beta sequencing was used to judge whether each TCR beta V gene segment behaved as functional or pseudogenic. Across some 400 genotyped donors of the cohort, an average of about 240,000 unique TCR beta nucleotide sequences per donor were sequenced, and around 19% of those sequences were non-productive. The number of typed donors differed by locus: about 629-640 for A, B, C, DRB1 and DQB1; 500 to 550 for DQA1; 606 for DPA1; and 450 to 480 for DPB1. The aim of the study was to test whether cataloging public T cell receptors could identify signatures of past pathogen exposure. Using immunosequencing, the study profiled T cell repertoires from around 680 subjects and related those repertoires to cytomegalovirus serostatus. Around 300 gigabases of sequencing data and approximately 93 million unique TCR sequences were included in an early release covering 550 to 800 HLA-typed donors. Alongside the repertoire data, information on donor age, sex, ethnicity and CMV serostatus was compiled. HLA typing included class I and class II loci at four-digit resolution. Besides the first cohort of 666 subjects, a separate validation cohort made up of about 120 different subjects was used. The later analysis used no new phenotypic data to find candidate immune exposures, relying instead on TCR beta sequences and their occurrence across donors. Among the 398 genotyped donors, around 81% belonged to the genetic ancestry cluster associated with self-reported Caucasian donors. To predict cytomegalovirus infection status, the study brought together high-throughput TCR immunosequencing, statistical association of individual TCRs with disease status, and machine learning. A later analysis re-examined previously published TCR beta repertoires from over 500 donors and added high-resolution HLA genotyping to investigate patterns of TCR occurrence. Study-wide findings and limitations: Assigning TCR associations to individual alleles was difficult when HLA alleles, especially DR and DQ, strongly co-occurred. CMV serostatus was the only immune exposure information available for the cohort. Because counts were too low, seventeen rarely observed V segments, including chromosome 9 orphons, were excluded from the earlier analysis of under 650 of the donors. Correlated functional status among segregating V segments might be attributable to linkage disequilibrium, but an unknown experimental factor could not be ruled out. A later analysis found that HLA-associated TCR beta chains were more clonally expanded and had lower generation probabilities than equally common non-associated chains. The study gave a list of about 150 TCR beta chains associated with cytomegalovirus. A further reported finding was that TCR beta sequences accurately predicted the HLA-A and HLA-B alleles for most subjects in the first cohort. In vitro tests confirmed that three of the cytomegalovirus-associated TCR beta chains recognize cytomegalovirus antigens. Roughly uniform sequencing depth across donors was assumed in presence/absence analyses, although this assumption may not hold. Several of the top co-occurrence clusters appeared to be linked to parvovirus B19, influenza, CMV and Epstein-Barr virus, according to a later analysis. In both the original and validation cohorts, the classifier was reported to diagnose cytomegalovirus status with high specificity and sensitivity. Some IMGT-functional V segments, including TRBV6-2 and TRBV6-3, could not be told apart with the 87-base-pair reads, so those segments were excluded. In a later analysis, the rate of TCR association differed among HLA loci, with DRB1 alleles having the most associated TCRs and HLA-C alleles having the fewest. A cluster of highly shared sequence variants was judged likely to be a technical artifact of the sequencing pipeline. A later genetic analysis reported fewer N-insertions in productive TCRs among donors in an Asian-associated ancestry cluster than the roughly 670-donor mean. A later genetic analysis associated a missense DCLRE1C variant with V-gene and J-gene trimming of TCR beta chains, and an independent cohort replicated the association. Because HLA typing was unavailable for some donors at each locus, only the typed subset was used in association tests. In an earlier analysis of over 550 of the donors, most TCR beta V segments were observed in productive rearrangements about 87% or about 30% of the time, broadly matching IMGT annotations. The authors suggested that the approach could potentially be generalized to other disease states and immunological phenotypes. A later analysis associated about 16,000 TCR beta sequences with specific HLA alleles at a false discovery rate of 0.05. In a later analysis, most CMV-associated TCR beta chains were found to appear HLA-restricted, with HLA associations seemingly driven largely by CMV exposure. The cohort was sequenced for TCR beta chains only, and without alpha or paired-chain data the features that could be detected were limited. Most TCR sequences were observed very rarely across donors, whereas some public TCRs were present in many individuals.

Receptor amplification or capture employed the immunoSEQ multiplex PCR assay. For the multiplex PCR, a mixture combining 60 forward primers for TCR Vbeta segments and 13 reverse primers for TCR Jbeta segments was used. The CDR3 region of rearranged TCR beta genes was amplified from genomic DNA by a multiplex PCR assay. The Illumina HiSeq System was used to sequence the amplified TCR beta libraries as 87-base-pair reads. Turning to the authors' computational methods: Across the 600 to 700 repertoires, a later analysis counted tens of millions of unique TCR beta chains, approximately 10 million of which were shared by at least two donors. To remove PCR and sequencing errors, raw reads were error-corrected and collapsed into unique sequences using a nearest-neighbor algorithm that merged closely related sequences. Alignment of CDR3 sequences to IMGT reference sequences was used to assign V, D and J gene segments. For a sequence to be retained, at least a six-nucleotide match to both a V gene segment and a J gene segment was required. Rearrangements were called productive when the CDR3 lacked stop codons and stayed in frame with V and J; all others were non-productive. Following IMGT convention, CDR3 was defined as the stretch from the second conserved V-encoded cysteine up to the conserved J-encoded phenylalanine. In an earlier analysis of just under 600 of the donors, sequences lacking an unambiguous match to a single V gene segment were excluded. In an earlier analysis of approximately 590 of the donors, V segments were called functional above 56.7% productive rearrangements and were called segregating when the between-donor standard deviation exceeded 5%. A statistical classification framework was built to diagnose cytomegalovirus status from the catalog of TCR beta chain sequences. In a later analysis, TCR nucleotide sequences were compared against IMGT/GENE-DB human TR gene sequences so that V and J genes could be assigned. In a later analysis, CDR3 sequences and most-parsimonious VDJ recombination scenarios were assigned using the TCRdist pipeline. In a later analysis, each TCR beta chain was defined by its CDR3 amino acid sequence together with its V-gene family, and reads lacking a unique V-gene family were excluded. As a way to deal with suspected cross-contamination and a sequencing artifact, a later analysis dropped approximately 570 nucleotide sequences that were highly shared and had low generation probability. In a later analysis, a clonal expansion index for each public chain was calculated from normalized within-repertoire ranks of inferred template counts. In a later analysis, generation probabilities were computed with a VDJ recombination model fitted to out-of-frame rearrangements, and the resulting probabilities were checked against IGoR. A later analysis scored TCR-TCR, TCR-HLA and TCR-CMV co-occurrence with hypergeometric tests, applying a repertoire-size bias correction to TCR pairs. False discovery rates were estimated in a later analysis by permuting HLA or CMV assignments 20 times. In a later analysis, co-occurring TCRs were grouped using DBSCAN, and TCRdist sequence similarity was added for clustering within HLA-allele-positive subsets. Repertoires with fewer than 30,000 or more than 120,000 public chains, plus five repertoires with anomalous nucleotide sharing, were excluded from co-occurrence clustering. In TCRdb, the immuneACCESS table is reduced to in-frame sequences with V and J assigned. These tables do not hold every clone; where another copy was compared, an unresolved V gene accounts for under half, and the others remain unexplained. Clone size and V and J calls were adopted from that table, with D and trimming inferred from the DNA. In all, the sample holds around 90,000 clones, and 78% of those were seen once. About 3.5% of the sample rests with the top ten.

V drops 4 bases and J drops 6 bases, leaving 22 bases in between. The CDR3 holds 17 amino acids from the cysteine to the phenylalanine. Here the CDR3 DNA is all that survives: 51 bases in frame from base 1. Taken from the germline V gene, the CDR1 and CDR2 loops are MGHRA and YSYEKL. The sequence came from a woman in her 40s in good health and CMV-seronegative. The specimen was PBMCs. This chain joins TRBV4-1 to TRBJ2-1, and possibly TRBD2, on 6 matching bases. The encoded CDR3 is CASSPRLLASPINEQFF. In nucleotide form, the sequence is TGCGCCAGCAGCCCAAGGCTACTAGCCTCTCCCATCAATGAGCAGTTCTTC.